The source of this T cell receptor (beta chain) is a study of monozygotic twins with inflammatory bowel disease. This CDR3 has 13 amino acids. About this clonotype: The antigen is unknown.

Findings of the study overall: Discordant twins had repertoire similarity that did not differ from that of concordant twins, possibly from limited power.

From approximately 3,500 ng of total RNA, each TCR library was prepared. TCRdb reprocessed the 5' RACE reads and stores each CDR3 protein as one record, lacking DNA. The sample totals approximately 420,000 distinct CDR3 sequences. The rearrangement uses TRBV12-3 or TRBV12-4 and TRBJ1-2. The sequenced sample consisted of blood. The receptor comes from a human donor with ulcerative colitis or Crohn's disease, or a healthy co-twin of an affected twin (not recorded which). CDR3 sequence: CASSFGGAYGYTF.